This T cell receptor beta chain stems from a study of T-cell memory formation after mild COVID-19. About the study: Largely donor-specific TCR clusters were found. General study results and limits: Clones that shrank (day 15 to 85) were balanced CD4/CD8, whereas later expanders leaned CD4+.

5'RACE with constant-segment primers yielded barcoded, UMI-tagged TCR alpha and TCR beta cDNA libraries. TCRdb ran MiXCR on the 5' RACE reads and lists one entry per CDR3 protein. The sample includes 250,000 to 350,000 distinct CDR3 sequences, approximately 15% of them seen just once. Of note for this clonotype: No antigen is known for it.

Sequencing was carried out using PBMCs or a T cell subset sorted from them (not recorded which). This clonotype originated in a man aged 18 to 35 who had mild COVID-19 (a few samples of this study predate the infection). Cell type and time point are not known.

The CDR3 nucleotides are TGCAGTGTGGATCAGGGTCGTACGCAGTATTTT. It translates to CSVDQGRTQYF. The chain combines TRBV20-1 with TRBJ2-3; tentatively, D is TRBD1 (5 bases). The CDR3 is made up of 11 amino acids. Trimming shortened V by 7 bases and J by 8 bases, and 13 bases separated the two germline ends. Germline CDR1 is DFQATT and CDR2 is SNEGSKA (reference sequence).